This entry lists 18 T cell receptor beta chains sequenced from one sample in a study of blood T cells in healthy people across ages. Next came a second PCR, run for about 6 to 12 cycles, which used a sample-barcoded 5' primer along with a J-beta primer mix. TCRdb independently ran MiXCR on the 5' RACE reads; one entry per CDR3 protein. The sample consists of 790,000 or so distinct CDR3 sequences, 35% to 50% of them appearing once. The specimen sequenced was blood. The source is a man older than 75 in good health.

This clonotype occurred once. The genes are TRBV29-1 and TRBJ2-5; TRBD2 might be the D (5 bases). Trimming removed 7 bases at V and 9 bases at J, with 15 bases between. CDR1 and CDR2 (germline): SQVTM, ANQGSEA. The CDR3 totals 11 residues. As DNA, the CDR3 is TGCAGCGGTGGGAGTGACTTGGCCCAGTACTTC. It encodes CSGGSDLAQYF. Full variable domain (remainder filled in from reference TRBV29-1 and TRBJ2-5): SAVISQKPSRDICQRGTSLTIQCQVDSQVTMMFWYRQQPGQSLTLIATANQGSEATYESGFVIDKFPISRPNLTFSTLTVSNMSPEDSSIYLCSGGSDLAQYFGPGTRLLVL.

Only one count was recorded for this clonotype. The chain has TRBV18 and TRBJ2-4; 7 nucleotides align to TRBD1. CDR1 and CDR2 from the germline V gene are KGHSH and LQKENI. The junction had 8 bases not matched to a gene; V was cut back by 2 bases and J by 13 bases. The length of the CDR3 is 13 residues. DNA of the CDR3: TGTGCCAGCTCACCAGGGACAGTATGGGAGCAGTACTTC. This translates into CASSPGTVWEQYF. Using reference TRBV18 and TRBJ2-4 for the parts outside the CDR3, the full variable domain is NAGVMQNPRHLVRRRGQEARLRCSPMKGHSHVYWYRQLPEEGLKFMVYLQKENIIDESGMPKERFSAEFPKEGPSILRIQQVVRGDSAAYFCASSPGTVWEQYFGAGTRLSVL.

This chain connects TRBV10-3 to TRBJ1-1; 8 bases are shared with TRBD1. From germline, CDR1 is ENHRY and CDR2 SYGVKD. With 5 bases clipped from V and 0 bases from J, the junction kept 2 bases outside the gene matches. CDR3 length: 14 residues. DNA of the CDR3: TGTGCCATCAGTACGGGACAGGTGAACACTGAAGCTTTCTTT. It is translated as CAISTGQVNTEAFF.

The chain recombines TRBV2 with TRBJ1-2, with D perhaps TRBD1 (5 bases). The CDR3 is 14 amino acids. The V and J ends lost 2 bases and 3 bases respectively, with 10 bases between them. Germline V gives CDR1 SNHLY, CDR2 FYNNEI. This chain's CDR3 is CASSEPAGYYGYTF. Written as DNA, the CDR3 is TGTGCCAGCAGTGAACCCGCAGGGTACTATGGCTACACCTTC.

In this sample, this clonotype turned up a few times. This rearrangement joins TRBV14 to TRBJ2-7; 7 nucleotides line up with TRBD2. V was clipped by 1 base and J by 7 bases; unmatched bases: 13. CDR3 length: 16 amino acids. Per germline, CDR1 SGHDN and CDR2 FVKESK. CDR3 sequence reads: CASSQVGGRATGEQYF. Here the CDR3 DNA reads TGTGCCAGCAGCCAAGTCGGGGGGAGAGCTACGGGGGAGCAGTACTTC.

On this clonotype: A much larger clone lies one base from this, so it may be a read error. The rearrangement joins TRBV7-3 to TRBJ2-1; D might be TRBD2 (5 bases). The CDR3 is 14 residues long. V lost 5 bases and J lost 9, with 17 bases in between. Per the germline V gene, CDR1 is SGHTA and CDR2 is FQGTGA. CDR3 nucleotide sequence: TGTGCCAGCAGCGTAATACCCGGGGTGAGTGAGCAGTTCTTC. Amino acids: CASSVIPGVSEQFF.

The chain employs TRBV4-1 and TRBJ2-1, with a tentative D call TRBD2 (6 bases). TRBJ2-7 explains the end of the DNA better; the J call may be wrong. Germline V gene sequence: CDR1 MGHRA, CDR2 YSYEKL. CDR3 length equals 18 residues. The CDR3 loop reads CASSQDLFAGSSYNEQYF. CDR3 nucleotides: TGCGCCAGCAGCCAAGATCTGTTTGCGGGAAGCTCCTACAATGAGCAGTACTTC.

The V call is TRBV7-2, the J call TRBJ2-7, with 15 bases matching TRBD2. The J segment lost 5 bases and the V segment lost 5 bases, leaving 10 bases of the junction unmatched. CDR3 length: 17 residues. Germline V gene sequence: CDR1 SGHTA, CDR2 FQGNSA. The CDR3 DNA sequence: TGTGCCAGCAGCGTAGGACTAGCGGGAGGGTTATGGGACGAGCAGTACTTC. This encodes CASSVGLAGGLWDEQYF. Full variable domain (outside the CDR3, taken from reference TRBV7-2 and TRBJ2-7): GAGVSQSPSNKVTEKGKDVELRCDPISGHTALYWYRQSLGQGLEFLIYFQGNSAPDKSGLPSDRFSAERTGGSVSTLTIQRTQQEDSAVYLCASSVGLAGGLWDEQYFGPGTRLTVT.

Points on this clonotype: This sequence may be a read error, since a much larger clone differs from it by one base. The CDR3 region has the DNA TGTGCCAGCAGCAGAGGCGGGCCAGATACGCAGTATTTT. This encodes CASSRGGPDTQYF. V is TRBV12-3 or TRBV12-4 and J is TRBJ2-3, with a tentative D call TRBD2 (5 bases). The V end was cut by 6 bases, the J end by 4 bases, with 11 bases between. CDR3 length equals 13 residues.

This clonotype was picked up a small number of times. The J gene is TRBJ1-2, the V gene TRBV24-1; D is uncertain. The germline V and J ends were trimmed by 2 bases and 3 bases, with 9 bases remaining between them. CDR1 and CDR2 from the germline V gene are KGHDR and SFDVKD. The CDR3 has 14 residues. For the CDR3, the DNA is TGTGCCACCAGTGATTCTGGGAGATACTATGGCTACACCTTC. It translates to CATSDSGRYYGYTF.

The CDR3 coding sequence is TGCAGTGCTAGAGAAAGGGGGAGGGCCCACGAGCAGTACTTC. Its translation: CSARERGRAHEQYF. The V gene is TRBV20-1, the J gene TRBJ2-5; TRBD2 is a possible D gene (7 bases). Gene TRBJ2-7 matches the end of the DNA better, so the J call may be wrong. This CDR3 is built from 14 residues. Germline lookup yields CDR1 DFQATT and CDR2 SNEGSKA (reference sequence).

The rearrangement joins TRBV4-1 to TRBJ2-1; D call uncertain. Germline CDR1 MGHRA, CDR2 YSYEKL. The germline V and J ends were trimmed by 5 bases and 3 bases, with 11 bases remaining between them. The CDR3 has 14 residues. CDR3 in DNA: TGCGCCAGCAGCGGAGAGACACACTACAATGAGCAGTTCTTC. Translated, it gives CASSGETHYNEQFF.

The rearrangement links TRBV6-5 to TRBJ2-5; 7 nucleotides align to TRBD1. The J call is doubtful: the DNA matches TRBJ2-4 better. The CDR3 has 15 amino acids. Germline CDR1 is MNHEY and CDR2 is SVGAGI. CDR3 sequence reads: CASSRQGRGENIQYF. The CDR3 region has the DNA TGTGCCAGCAGCAGACAGGGAAGGGGTGAAAACATTCAGTACTTC.

The chain carries TRBV6-2 or TRBV6-3 and TRBJ2-1; 8 bases map to TRBD1. The CDR3 runs 15 residues. V lost 2 bases, J lost 5 bases, and 5 bases stayed unmatched. CDR1 is MNHEY and CDR2 is SVGEGT in the germline V gene. The CDR3 DNA is TGTGCCAGCAGTTACGGCAGGGGGCGCAACAATGAGCAGTTCTTC. It codes for CASSYGRGRNNEQFF.

A few counts support this clonotype. The chain employs TRBV6-2 or TRBV6-3 and TRBJ2-7; 14 nucleotides match TRBD2. Trimming removed 5 bases from V and 0 bases from J; junction bases left unmatched: 9. The CDR3 length is 18 residues. Germline assignment: CDR1 MNHEY and CDR2 SVGEGT. Here the CDR3 reads CASSRNSGLAGVSYEQYF. DNA of the CDR3: TGTGCCAGCAGTAGGAACTCGGGACTAGCGGGAGTCTCCTACGAGCAGTACTTC.

The sample holds a few counts of this clonotype. The chain joins TRBV29-1 to TRBJ2-2; D is unresolved. Germline values: CDR1 SQVTM, CDR2 ANQGSEA. CDR3 size: 14 residues. Trimming pared 1 base from V and 5 bases from J, leaving 11 bases between. CDR3 residues: CSVEVGYSTGELFF. CDR3 coding DNA: TGCAGCGTTGAAGTTGGGTACTCGACCGGGGAGCTGTTTTTT.

This clonotype was counted many times. This rearrangement joins TRBV12-3 or TRBV12-4 to TRBJ1-1; 7 nucleotides align to TRBD1. This CDR3 comprises 14 residues. V was pared by 7 bases and J by 0 bases, with 5 bases of the junction left unmatched. The CDR3 region has the DNA TGTGCCAGCACCCCGGGACAGATGAACACTGAAGCTTTCTTT. This gives the protein CASTPGQMNTEAFF.

The V call is TRBV5-1, the J call TRBJ2-7; 9 bases agree with TRBD1. The trim removed 6 bases at V and 0 bases at J, leaving 4 bases unmatched. Germline loops: CDR1 SGHRS, CDR2 YFSETQ. The CDR3 runs 14 residues. The CDR3 DNA reads TGCGCCAGCACTCCGACAGGGGGCTCCTACGAGCAGTACTTC. It translates to CASTPTGGSYEQYF.